This TCR beta chain was captured in a study of beta chain features in type 1 diabetes. The CDR3 length is 13 residues. V lost 8 bases, J lost 0 bases, and 9 bases lay in between. Germline-derived CDR1 and CDR2 are ENHRY and SYGVKD. The isolated RNA, all of it, was reverse transcribed, so expressed TCRB transcripts were what got sequenced. TCRdb's table, derived via immunoSEQ multiplex PCR, lists solely in-frame clones and lacks some. The sample holds almost 350,000 clones, approximately 8% seen once. The chain recombines TRBV10-3 with TRBJ2-3, with D tentatively TRBD1 (5 bases). The TCR comes from a young woman in good health. The sequencing input was central memory CD4+ T cells from blood. CDR3 sequence reads: CAIAGQSTDTQYF. The CDR3 DNA reads as TGTGCCATCGCCGGACAAAGCACAGATACGCAGTATTTT.